Presented here are 31 T cell receptor beta chains from one specimen sequenced in a study of cytomegalovirus exposure and HLA in healthy donors. Both 60 Vbeta primers and 13 Jbeta primers went into the PCR. Using immunoSEQ multiplex PCR, the repertoire was profiled, and TCRdb retains in-frame clones only, with some absent. The data hold 100,000 to 150,000 clones, with roughly 84% observed a single time. Source material: PBMCs. The source of these receptors is a man in his fifties or sixties in good health and CMV-seronegative.

The gene calls are TRBV4-3 and TRBJ2-7; TRBD2 matches 8 bases. V shed 4 bases, J shed 1 base, and the junction held 6 bases outside the gene matches. This CDR3 spans 15 amino acids. Germline V CDR1 and CDR2: LGHNA, YSLEER. The CDR3 DNA reads TGCGCCAGCAGCCTCACCGGGACTAGTTCCTACGAGCAGTACTTC. Translated: CASSLTGTSSYEQYF.

This clone was seen just once. The rearrangement links TRBV11-2 to TRBJ1-2; TRBD1 is a possible D gene (5 bases). Deletions cut 5 bases from V and 4 bases from J, with 17 bases between. Looked up from germline, CDR1 is SGHAT and CDR2 is FQNNGV. CDR3 length: 15 amino acids. CDR3 coding DNA: TGTGCCAGCAGCCCTGCCAGGAGCAGGGCCTATGGCTACACCTTC. Translation: CASSPARSRAYGYTF.

The J gene is TRBJ2-5, the V gene TRBV5-1; a weak D match, TRBD1 (5 bases). Germline lookup yields CDR1 SGHRS and CDR2 YFSETQ. There are 14 residues in the CDR3. V lost 1 base to trimming and J lost 2 bases, with 9 bases between them. CDR3 in amino acids: CASSLLTEQETQYF. The CDR3 coding sequence is TGCGCCAGCAGCTTGTTGACAGAGCAAGAGACCCAGTACTTC.

This rearrangement joins TRBV4-1 to TRBJ1-6; 8 positions match TRBD1. V was clipped by 2 bases and J by 10 bases; unmatched bases: 10. Germline V gene data show CDR1 as MGHRA and CDR2 as YSYEKL. The CDR3 is 16 residues long. CDR3 protein: CASSQSTGTGGSPLHF. CDR3 DNA sequence: TGCGCCAGCAGCCAATCGACCGGGACAGGAGGATCACCCCTCCACTTT.

The chain couples TRBV5-6 to TRBJ2-5; TRBD1 matches 9 bases. The germline V gene encodes CDR1 SGHDT and CDR2 YYEEEE. The CDR3 loop spans 16 amino acids. The trim removed 1 base at V and 1 base at J, leaving 5 bases unmatched. The CDR3 coding sequence is TGTGCCAGCAGCTTGACGACAGGGGGTTTCCAAGAGACCCAGTACTTC. Translated, it gives CASSLTTGGFQETQYF.

The chain recombines TRBV27 with TRBJ1-1; D gene uncertain. Per germline, CDR1 MNHEY and CDR2 SMNVEV (reference sequence). The length of the CDR3 is 16 residues. The V and J ends lost 7 bases and 0 bases respectively, with 18 bases between them. This CDR3 is CASKKGGPAMNTEAFF. The CDR3 DNA is TGTGCCAGCAAAAAAGGAGGGCCCGCAATGAACACTGAAGCTTTCTTT.

This clone was seen just once. V is TRBV5-6 and J is TRBJ2-5; D is perhaps TRBD2 (5 bases). V gave up 3 bases and J gave up 7 bases, with 7 bases separating them. This CDR3 region has 11 residues. Germline CDR1 and CDR2: SGHDT and YYEEEE. Here the CDR3 reads CASSYEGTQYF. CDR3 sequence (DNA): TGTGCCAGCAGCTATGAGGGGACCCAGTACTTC.

The chain combines TRBV7-8 with TRBJ1-3; D unresolved. V was shortened by 9 bases and J by 0 bases, with 15 bases between the two germline ends. The CDR3 consists of 15 residues. Germline V gives CDR1 SGHVS, CDR2 FQNEAQ. This chain's CDR3 is CASREIRSSGNTIYF. CDR3 DNA sequence: TGTGCCAGTCGGGAGATAAGGAGCTCTGGAAACACCATATATTTT.

This clone has only one observation. This sequence joins TRBV15 and TRBJ2-2; weak D call: TRBD1 (7 bases). The V gene lost 6 bases and the J gene lost 6 bases, with 11 bases spanning the gap. Per germline, CDR1 LNHNV and CDR2 YYDKDF (reference sequence). There are 13 residues in the CDR3. The CDR3 reads CATSQGEAGELFF. The CDR3 bases are TGTGCCACCAGTCAGGGGGAGGCCGGGGAGCTGTTTTTT.

Comment on this clone: Its ends do not fully match the called genes, so a read error is possible. At the DNA level, this CDR3 is encoded by other sequences in the same sample as well. The V call is TRBV30, the J call TRBJ1-6; D uncertain. CDR3 length: 13 amino acids. Germline V gene sequence: CDR1 GTSNPN, CDR2 SVGIG (reference sequence). The CDR3 spells CAWSVQLNSPLHF. The CDR3 nucleotides are TGTGCCTGGAGTGTACAGCTCAATTCCCCCCTCCACTTT.

The chain is built from TRBV5-1 and TRBJ2-3, with unresolved D. Germline V gene lookup returns CDR1 SGHRS and CDR2 YFSETQ. This CDR3 is 12 amino acids long. V dropped 2 bases and J dropped 2 bases, with 3 bases sitting between them. The DNA of the CDR3 is TGCGCCAGCAGCTTTAACACAGATACGCAGTATTTT. As protein: CASSFNTDTQYF.

The V call is TRBV6-1, the J call TRBJ1-2, with D perhaps matching TRBD1 (6 bases). Germline V gives CDR1 MNHNS, CDR2 SASEGT. Trimming took 3 bases from V and 3 from J, leaving 17 bases between them. The CDR3 loop spans 16 amino acids. This chain's CDR3 is CASSDLQGRAHYGYTF. CDR3 bases: TGTGCCAGCAGTGACTTACAGGGAAGGGCTCACTATGGCTACACCTTC.

V and J are TRBV5-6 and TRBJ1-5; TRBD1 aligns across 8 bases. CDR1 and CDR2 from the germline V gene are SGHDT and YYEEEE. The CDR3 has 17 residues. Unmatched junction bases numbered 7, after V lost 2 bases and J lost 0 bases. CDR3 sequence: CASSFGQGHFSNQPQHF. For the CDR3, the DNA is TGTGCCAGCAGCTTTGGACAGGGTCATTTTAGCAATCAGCCCCAGCATTTT. The whole variable domain, remainder taken from reference TRBV5-6 and TRBJ1-5, is DAGVTQSPTHLIKTRGQQVTLRCSPKSGHDTVSWYQQALGQGPQFIFQYYEEEERQRGNFPDRFSGHQFPNYSSELNVNALLLGDSALYLCASSFGQGHFSNQPQHFGDGTRLSIL.

This clone was seen more than once but under ten times. The CDR3 nucleotides read TGTGCCAGCAGCTTATCGGGGGGGGACCCGACCTACGAGCAGTACTTC. This encodes CASSLSGGDPTYEQYF. The chain has TRBV7-3 and TRBJ2-7; 8 nucleotides match TRBD2. Germline V gene data show CDR1 as SGHTA and CDR2 as FQGTGA. J was trimmed by 2 bases and V by 2 bases; bases with no gene match: 8. This CDR3 is 16 amino acids long.

The chain couples TRBV7-2 to TRBJ1-5, with TRBD1 identical over 9 bases. The junction had 6 bases not matched to a gene; V was cut back by 0 bases and J by 9 bases. From germline, CDR1 is SGHTA and CDR2 FQGNSA. The CDR3 runs to 15 residues. Here the CDR3 DNA reads TGTGCCAGCAGCTTAGCACAGGGGGCCGACCTGCCCCAGCATTTT. Residues: CASSLAQGADLPQHF.

This chain links TRBV4-3 with TRBJ2-5, with unresolved D. The V gene lost 3 bases and the J gene lost 4 bases, with 9 bases spanning the gap. Germline V gives CDR1 LGHNA, CDR2 YSLEER. This CDR3 spans 13 amino acids. This CDR3 is CASSQTFGETQYF. The CDR3 DNA reads as TGCGCCAGCAGCCAGACTTTCGGAGAGACCCAGTACTTC.

V and J are TRBV6-4 and TRBJ1-2; tentative D call: TRBD1 (6 bases). CDR3 size: 14 residues. V lost 4 bases and J 5 bases, leaving 14 bases between the germline ends. From germline, CDR1 is MRHNA and CDR2 SNTAGT. The CDR3 DNA sequence: TGTGCCAGCAGTGGGATGACAGGATCTTATGGCTACACCTTC. Translating it yields CASSGMTGSYGYTF.

The chain joins TRBV27 to TRBJ2-3, with 7 bases fitting TRBD1. Per the germline V gene, CDR1 is MNHEY and CDR2 is SMNVEV (reference sequence). The CDR3 has 17 residues. V shed 2 bases, J shed 4 bases, and the junction held 12 bases outside the gene matches. The CDR3, as DNA: TGTGCCAGCAGTTTACTAAGACAGGGAGCGGCATCAGATACGCAGTATTTT. Its translation is CASSLLRQGAASDTQYF.

The rearrangement joins TRBV27 to TRBJ2-4; D not resolved. Germline V CDR1 and CDR2: MNHEY, SMNVEV (reference sequence). CDR3 length equals 15 residues. V shed 5 bases and J shed 0 bases, with 11 bases lying between them. The chain's CDR3 is CASSNITLAKNIQYF. The CDR3 DNA is TGTGCCAGCAGTAACATCACCCTAGCCAAAAACATTCAGTACTTC.

CDR3 loop: CASQGAKYQETQYF. For the CDR3, the DNA is TGTGCCAGCCAGGGGGCTAAATACCAAGAGACCCAGTACTTC. J is TRBJ2-5 and V is TRBV6-7; 8 bases line up with TRBD1. TRBV6-7 is noted as an ORF with a role that remains uncertain. The CDR3 is 14 residues long. J was trimmed by 0 bases and V by 8 bases; bases with no gene match: 5.

The V gene is TRBV19, the J gene TRBJ2-3; TRBD2 matches 11 bases. Germline CDR1 LNHDA, CDR2 SQIVND (reference sequence). J gave up 3 bases and V 3 bases, and 2 bases lay outside the gene matches. The CDR3 totals 15 residues. CDR3 loop: CASSILAGGTDTQYF. CDR3 sequence (DNA): TGTGCCAGTAGTATCCTAGCGGGGGGAACAGATACGCAGTATTTT.

The chain links TRBV29-1 to TRBJ2-7; 7 nucleotides align to TRBD1. Germline CDR1 and CDR2: SQVTM and ANQGSEA. CDR3 length: 13 residues. V was pared by 6 bases and J by 2 bases, with 7 bases of the junction left unmatched. Written as DNA, the CDR3 is TGCAGCGTCAAGGGGGCAGTAACCTACGAGCAGTACTTC. Its translation is CSVKGAVTYEQYF.

This chain joins TRBV6-6 and TRBJ2-1; 12 positions match TRBD2. Unmatched junction bases numbered 3, after V lost 8 bases and J lost 10 bases. The germline V gene has CDR1 MNHNY and CDR2 SVGAGI (reference sequence). The CDR3 consists of 12 residues. The CDR3 DNA reads as TGTGCCAGCGAAGGACTAGCGGGAGAGCAGTTCTTC. Its protein product is CASEGLAGEQFF.

This clone came up once. This sequence joins TRBV19 and TRBJ2-1; possible D gene TRBD1, 6 bases. V dropped 7 bases and J dropped 0 bases, with 10 bases sitting between them. Germline V CDR1 and CDR2: LNHDA, SQIVND (reference sequence). The CDR3 spans 14 residues. The CDR3 nucleotides are TGTGCCAGTACCTCGGACAGCTCCTACAATGAGCAGTTCTTC. This gives the protein CASTSDSSYNEQFF.

The gene calls are TRBV13 and TRBJ2-7, with 10 bases aligning to TRBD1. Germline V lookup: CDR1 PRHDT, CDR2 FYEKMQ (reference sequence). CDR3 length: 13 amino acids. The V gene end was trimmed by 5 bases and the J gene end by 4 bases; junction bases not matched to a gene: 2. The CDR3 DNA follows: TGTGCCAGCAGCCGGGGACAGGGGTACGAGCAGTACTTC. Translated: CASSRGQGYEQYF.

This sequence joins TRBV2 and TRBJ2-3; 13 positions agree with TRBD2. Trimming at V came to 6 bases and at J to 6 bases, leaving 9 bases not matched to a gene. CDR1 is SNHLY, CDR2 FYNNEI, per germline. This CDR3 is built from 16 residues. This CDR3 is CASSVGTSGVRDTQYF. As DNA, the CDR3 is TGTGCCAGCAGCGTTGGGACTAGCGGGGTCAGGGATACGCAGTATTTT.

CDR3 sequence (DNA): TGTGCCACCAGCAGGGAACAGAGCAATCAGCCCCAGCATTTT. It is translated as CATSREQSNQPQHF. The V gene is TRBV15, the J gene TRBJ1-5; D is unresolved. CDR1 and CDR2 (germline): LNHNV, YYDKDF (reference sequence). The ends were cut back, 3 bases at V and 1 base at J, with 7 bases in the middle. The CDR3 consists of 14 residues.

The chain employs TRBV6-5 and TRBJ2-1, with TRBD1 as a possible D gene (6 bases). CDR3 size: 16 residues. V gave up 0 bases and J gave up 6 bases, with 15 bases separating them. Germline V gene sequence: CDR1 MNHEY, CDR2 SVGAGI. The CDR3 DNA reads TGTGCCAGCAGTTACTCCCCCGGGACATTTATCAATGAGCAGTTCTTC. Its translation is CASSYSPGTFINEQFF.

The rearrangement links TRBV4-1 to TRBJ1-4; 9 bases match TRBD1. This CDR3 comprises 13 residues. Trimming at V came to 6 bases and at J to 6 bases, leaving 2 bases not matched to a gene. Germline V gene sequence: CDR1 MGHRA, CDR2 YSYEKL. CDR3 sequence (DNA): TGCGCCAGCAGACGGACAGGGGATGAAAAACTGTTTTTT. Its protein product is CASRRTGDEKLFF.

This clone was recorded a few times. The rearrangement links TRBV7-9 to TRBJ2-1; TRBD2 matches 14 bases. The CDR3 consists of 18 residues. V gave up 5 bases and J gave up 9 bases; unmatched junction bases: 15. CDR1 is SEHNR, CDR2 FQNEAQ, per germline (reference sequence). This CDR3 is CASSTGTSGGAGGFEQFF. CDR3 DNA: TGTGCCAGCAGCACCGGGACTAGCGGGGGCGCCGGGGGGTTTGAGCAGTTCTTC.

This clone was observed a few times. The rearrangement uses TRBV7-9 and TRBJ1-6, with D tentatively TRBD1 (5 bases). The CDR3 covers 15 residues. Germline CDR1 is SEHNR and CDR2 is FQNEAQ (reference sequence). Deletions cut 1 base from V and 10 bases from J, with 14 bases between. CDR3 coding DNA: TGTGCCAGCAGCTTAGTTACAGGACAAGTCTCACCCCTCCACTTT. It encodes CASSLVTGQVSPLHF.